This entry features one TCR beta chain sequence. The target antigen is unknown. The data originate from a study of T cell responses to AZD1222 COVID-19 vaccine. Whole-study results and caveats: At baseline, just a handful of AZD1222 recipients tested seropositive.

CDR1 and CDR2 (germline): LNHNV, YYDKDF (reference sequence). Between the trimmed V and J ends, which lost 1 base and 0 bases, there was a span of 13 bases. The CDR3 is made up of 16 amino acids. Generated by immunoSEQ multiplex PCR, the TCRdb table keeps only in-frame clones and is missing some. This sample carries 120,000 to 150,000 clones, 88% of them seen once, and the ten largest clones take around 15%. Specimen: peripheral blood, collected on day 0 of AZD1222 vaccination. This receptor was taken from an adult in good health. This chain joins TRBV15 and TRBJ2-7; D gene unclear. The CDR3 nucleotides are TGTGCCACCAGCAGAGGCGGCTATACCAGCTCCTACGAGCAGTACTTC. It yields the protein CATSRGGYTSSYEQYF.